Listed below are T cell receptor beta chains from one sample, sequenced in a study of blood T cell repertoires in COVID-19. The table came from immunoSEQ multiplex PCR; TCRdb's copy has only in-frame clones and leaves some out. The sample has 90,000 to 150,000 clones, over 60% seen once. The specimen sequenced was peripheral blood. The receptors were gathered from a human donor in a cohort sampled during active COVID-19. Each CDR3 is given without its conserved first and last residue. Fields, in order: V gene, J gene, CDR3 protein.

>TRBV28|TRBJ2-7
ASSDSVSYEQY
>TRBV2|TRBJ2-7
ASSEALLAGGKRSYEQY
>TRBV29-1|TRBJ1-1
SVDPDRPLMNTEAF
>TRBV21-1|TRBJ2-7
ASSKEFRSLDEQY
>TRBV9|TRBJ2-6
ASSLDTGAGANVLT
>TRBV24-1|TRBJ2-1
ATSDFGTGGYNEQF
>TRBV28|TRBJ1-5
ASSRPGQGIQPQH
>TRBV5-1|TRBJ1-1
ASSSGQATEAF
>TRBV5-1|TRBJ2-2
ASSLASGWAGELF
>TRBV11-3|TRBJ2-7
ASSPRTSGSSYEQY
>TRBV6-5|TRBJ1-2
ASSIGQGLSGYT
>TRBV13|TRBJ2-3
ASSLGLGSGGARTDTQY
>TRBV19|TRBJ1-5
ASRSGGWDQPQH
>TRBV4-1|TRBJ1-3
ASSQEAAGNTIY
>TRBV4-1|TRBJ1-5
ASSQDVGQANQPQH
>TRBV25-1|TRBJ1-6
ASSQGASPLH
>TRBV7-9|TRBJ1-4
AVSGTNEKLF
>TRBV6-5|TRBJ1-1
ASSYERGLNTEAF
>TRBV7-8|TRBJ2-7
ASSRTGGALYEQY
>TRBV29-1|TRBJ2-7
SVGTGTGVYEQY
>TRBV19|TRBJ2-3
ASSILVSPDTQY
>TRBV7-9|TRBJ2-3
ASRSGIQNTDTQY
>TRBV6-5|TRBJ2-7
ASSYGLQGEQY
>TRBV6-6|TRBJ1-4
ASSYGGASKRKLF
>TRBV12-3/TRBV12-4|TRBJ1-2
ASSSNGDGYT
>TRBV19|TRBJ1-1
ASSIGTGTKNTEAF
>TRBV29-1|TRBJ2-7
SVRGTGEGLVPYEQY
>TRBV19|TRBJ2-7
ATDPGTDTYEQY
>TRBV13|TRBJ2-1
ASSPSPNEQF
>TRBV27|TRBJ2-7
ASSFGDTYEQY
>TRBV3-1/TRBV3-2|TRBJ2-7
ASTVTGLDEQY
>TRBV7-9|TRBJ1-4
ASSPTLTRNEKLF
>TRBV7-2|TRBJ1-2
ASSLGYRAYGYT
>TRBV2|TRBJ2-7
ASSESSGEQY
>TRBV30|TRBJ1-1
AWSNSNTEAF
>TRBV11-3|TRBJ2-7
ASSSDRGYYEQY
>TRBV6-6|TRBJ2-7
ASSYSVRRGEQY
>TRBV9|TRBJ2-7
ASSPSTGDYEQY
>TRBV6-2/TRBV6-3|TRBJ2-1
ASSYPRLAGGLSYNEQF
>TRBV10-2|TRBJ1-5
ASSPGTGGNQPQH
>TRBV25-1|TRBJ1-1
ASSPTGGTEAF
>TRBV5-4|TRBJ1-3
ASSLGTAGNTIY
>TRBV6-5|TRBJ1-2
ASSYTGAGGYT
>TRBV27|TRBJ2-7
ASSPSGVYEQY
>TRBV5-4|TRBJ1-6
ASSPGTAYNSPLH
>TRBV28|TRBJ1-6
ASRREYNSPLH
>TRBV7-9|TRBJ2-7
ASSLTAGGPLYEQY
>TRBV6-4|TRBJ2-7
ASSETSGGYEQY
>TRBV10-1|TRBJ1-1
ASSVGATTEAF
>TRBV15|TRBJ2-7
ATSQATSGSYEQY
>TRBV4-2|TRBJ2-7
ASSPGWAYEQY
>TRBV5-3|TRBJ2-2
ATWNAGNTGELF
>TRBV5-4|TRBJ2-1
ASSAERGNEQF
>TRBV6-1|TRBJ1-5
ASSEAIQGGNQPQH
>TRBV11-2|TRBJ2-7
ASSLHSDYEQY
>TRBV14|TRBJ2-5
ASSQVIGSGQETQY
>TRBV19|TRBJ1-1
ASGRQGLYTEAF
>TRBV11-3|TRBJ2-7
ASSLVAHYEQY
>TRBV29-1|TRBJ1-2
SVAGTGAEDYGYT